Listed below are T cell receptor beta chains from one sample, sequenced in a study of beta chain features in type 1 diabetes. Clones were sequenced by immunoSEQ multiplex PCR, and TCRdb holds only the in-frame ones, with some missing. The repertoire holds roughly 150,000 clones, with 7.5% to 10% as singletons. Sequencing was done on a sample of central memory CD4+ T cells from blood. These receptors were obtained from a woman aged 18-30 years in good health. Both conserved end residues are part of each CDR3. The D gene is left open where the match is weak. The size of a clone is reported for some rows only, either as once, few or many, or as a class for expanded clones.

J gene | V gene | D gene | clone size | CDR3 protein | CDR3 DNA
TRBJ2-1 | TRBV7-2 | TRBD2 | . | CASSLVPGGLGGRYNEQFF | TGTGCCAGCAGCTTAGTCCCTGGGGGTCTGGGAGGGAGGTACAATGAGCAGTTCTTC
TRBJ2-7 | TRBV23-1 | . | many | CASSQSSFGQKTYF | TGCGCCAGCAGTCAATCGAGTTTTGGGCAGAAAACTTACTTC
TRBJ1-5 | TRBV10-3 | TRBD1 | many | CAISAGTEFQGQHF | TGTGCCATCAGTGCGGGGACAGAGTTTCAGGGCCAGCATTTT
TRBJ1-2 | TRBV29-1 | TRBD1 | few | CSATTGGNYGYTF | TGCAGCGCTACGACAGGGGGCAACTATGGCTACACCTTC
TRBJ2-6 | TRBV7-9 | . | many | CASTSGANVLTF | TGTGCCAGCACTTCTGGGGCCAACGTCCTGACTTTC
TRBJ1-1 | TRBV4-2 | . | few | CASSQASEVGVNTEAFF | TGTGCCAGCAGCCAAGCTTCCGAGGTAGGGGTGAACACTGAAGCTTTCTTT
TRBJ2-2 | TRBV11-3 | . | many | CASNLRGTTGELFF | TGTGCCAGTAATCTTAGGGGGACCACCGGGGAGCTGTTTTTT
TRBJ1-2 | TRBV7-3 | . | few | CASSSSGGSNYGYTF | TGTGCCAGCAGCTCCTCGGGGGGATCTAACTATGGCTACACCTTC
TRBJ1-1 | TRBV29-1 | TRBD1 | . | CSVRRTGGMNTEAFF | TGCAGCGTGCGCAGGACAGGGGGAATGAACACTGAAGCTTTCTTT
TRBJ2-4 | TRBV11-1 | . | . | CASSPVSTDIQYF | TGTGCCAGCAGCCCGGTATCTACGGACATTCAGTACTTC
TRBJ2-3 | TRBV5-6 | . | few | CASSGGKVVLDTQYF | TGTGCCAGCAGCGGAGGAAAGGTCGTTTTAGATACGCAGTATTTT
TRBJ2-5 | TRBV25-1 | . | few | CASSGLSGKETQYF | TGTGCCAGCAGTGGGCTGAGCGGTAAAGAGACCCAGTACTTC
TRBJ2-5 | TRBV9 | TRBD2 | . | CASSVGISGGGGETQYF | TGTGCCAGCAGCGTAGGAATAAGCGGGGGGGGTGGAGAGACCCAGTACTTC
TRBJ1-4 | TRBV2 | . | few | CASSPRDEKLFF | TGTGCCAGCAGCCCGAGGGATGAAAAACTGTTTTTT
TRBJ1-1 | TRBV11-3 | . | . | CASSLEASSEAFF | TGTGCCAGCAGCTTAGAGGCATCCTCTGAAGCTTTCTTT
TRBJ1-5 | TRBV4-1 | TRBD1 | . | CASSQDRGGQPQHF | TGCGCCAGCAGCCAGGACAGGGGTGGTCAGCCCCAGCATTTT
TRBJ2-5 | TRBV27 | TRBD2 | . | CASSLRLSGAWETQYF | TGTGCCAGCAGTTTACGACTGAGCGGGGCGTGGGAGACCCAGTACTTC
TRBJ1-2 | TRBV30 | . | . | CASRTDGYTF | TGTGCCTCTCGGACAGATGGCTACACCTTC
TRBJ1-1 | TRBV7-3 | . | few | CASGWAKNTEAFF | TGTGCCAGCGGTTGGGCGAAGAACACTGAAGCTTTCTTT
TRBJ2-1 | TRBV30 | TRBD1 | . | CAWIGQGARSSYNEQFF | TGTGCCTGGATCGGACAGGGGGCCCGAAGCTCCTACAATGAGCAGTTCTTC
TRBJ2-1 | TRBV5-1 | TRBD2 | few | CASRAPGRENEQFF | TGCGCCAGCAGGGCCCCCGGGCGGGAGAATGAGCAGTTCTTC
TRBJ1-1 | TRBV18 | TRBD1 | many | CASSPPGQGRDTEAFF | TGTGCCAGCTCACCACCGGGACAGGGCAGGGACACTGAAGCTTTCTTT
TRBJ2-3 | TRBV2 | TRBD1 | . | CASFRDRGTDTQYF | TGTGCCAGCTTCCGGGACAGGGGCACAGATACGCAGTATTTT
TRBJ2-7 | TRBV2 | TRBD1 | . | CASSGPTGGSEQYF | TGTGCCAGCAGTGGACCGACAGGGGGTAGCGAGCAGTACTTC
TRBJ1-1 | TRBV5-4 | TRBD1 | few | CASSSGQGVTEAFF | TGTGCCAGCAGCTCGGGACAGGGGGTGACTGAAGCTTTCTTT
TRBJ1-4 | TRBV29-1 | . | few | CSVVLNEKLFF | TGCAGCGTTGTCCTGAATGAAAAACTGTTTTTT
TRBJ2-3 | TRBV5-1 | TRBD2 | . | CASSLGRERSDTQYF | TGCGCCAGCAGCTTAGGGCGGGAGAGGTCAGATACGCAGTATTTT
TRBJ2-4 | TRBV18 | . | . | CATKTSSGAANIQYF | TGTGCCACTAAAACGAGTTCTGGGGCGGCGAACATTCAGTACTTC
TRBJ1-5 | TRBV18 | . | . | CASSGGAPSGNQPQHF | TGTGCCAGCTCAGGCGGGGCGCCCTCGGGGAATCAGCCCCAGCATTTT
TRBJ2-1 | TRBV9 | TRBD2 | few | CASSPRGSGRAGEQFF | TGTGCCAGCAGCCCCCGGGGTAGCGGGAGGGCCGGTGAGCAGTTCTTC
TRBJ2-5 | TRBV7-9 | . | few | CASSPKWRFGETQYF | TGTGCCAGCAGCCCCAAGTGGCGGTTCGGAGAGACCCAGTACTTC
TRBJ2-2 | TRBV7-9 | . | . | CASSYAGVNTGELFF | TGTGCCAGCAGCTATGCCGGGGTTAACACCGGGGAGCTGTTTTTT
TRBJ1-3 | TRBV7-2 | . | few | CASSPQTGSGNTIYF | TGTGCCAGCAGCCCCCAGACAGGCTCTGGAAACACCATATATTTT
TRBJ2-7 | TRBV6-5 | . | . | CASSLQMGGSYEQYF | TGTGCCAGCAGTCTCCAGATGGGGGGATCTTACGAGCAGTACTTC
TRBJ1-2 | TRBV4-1 | . | . | CASSRERGNYGYTF | TGCGCCAGCAGCCGGGAAAGAGGGAACTATGGCTACACCTTC
TRBJ1-2 | TRBV7-2 | . | . | CASSLGQTYGYTF | TGTGCCAGCAGCTTGGGACAAACCTATGGCTACACCTTC
TRBJ2-7 | TRBV6-5 | TRBD1 | . | CASSPPGTGDEQYF | TGTGCCAGCAGTCCGCCCGGGACAGGGGACGAGCAGTACTTC
TRBJ2-7 | TRBV7-9 | TRBD2 | few | CASSPAGLADYEQYF | TGTGCCAGCAGCCCCGCCGGACTAGCGGACTACGAGCAGTACTTC
TRBJ2-3 | TRBV5-1 | TRBD2 | . | CASSPGLAGDTQYF | TGCGCCAGCAGCCCGGGACTAGCTGGCGATACGCAGTATTTT
TRBJ1-5 | TRBV4-1 | TRBD1 | few | CASSRGTGVGQPQHF | TGCGCCAGCAGCCGGGGGACAGGGGTAGGGCAGCCCCAGCATTTT
TRBJ2-7 | TRBV2 | . | few | CASRSQGGEQYF | TGTGCCAGCAGATCGCAGGGGGGCGAGCAGTACTTC
TRBJ2-7 | TRBV6-6 | TRBD2 | few | CASSYGGGSYEQYF | TGTGCCAGCAGTTACGGCGGGGGGTCCTACGAGCAGTACTTC
TRBJ2-1 | TRBV7-8 | . | . | CASSLDRYNEQFF | TGTGCCAGCAGCCTCGACAGATACAATGAGCAGTTCTTC
TRBJ2-3 | TRBV5-1 | . | few | CASSLRGRPGLISTDTQYF | TGCGCCAGCAGCTTGCGGGGGAGACCGGGCCTCATAAGCACAGATACGCAGTATTTT